These 5 T cell receptor beta chains were sequenced from one sample in a study of blood T cells in healthy people across ages. It was with a sample-barcoded 5' primer and a J-beta primer mix that a second PCR of about 7 to 12 cycles was run. TCRdb used MiXCR to reprocess the 5' RACE reads, holding one entry per CDR3 protein. The sample lists over a million distinct CDR3 sequences, over 35% occurring once. The sample comprised blood. These receptors all stem from a woman in her sixties or seventies in good health.

In regard to this clonotype: Being one base from a much bigger clone, this may be a read error. The CDR3: CAGSGGTTEAFF. The CDR3, as DNA: TGTGCCGGGAGTGGGGGTACAACTGAAGCTTTCTTT. The chain recombines TRBV30 with TRBJ1-1; D possibly corresponds to TRBD1 (5 bases). The CDR3 runs to 12 residues. Germline CDR1 GTSNPN, CDR2 SVGIG (reference sequence). The full variable domain, rest sourced from reference TRBV30 and TRBJ1-1, is SQTIHQWPATLVQPVGSPLSLECTVEGTSNPNLYWYRQAAGRGLQLLFYSVGIGQISSEVPQNLSASRPQDRQFILSSKKLLLSDSGFYLCAGSGGTTEAFFGQGTRLTVV.

The table lists this clonotype with a few counts. The genes are TRBV9 and TRBJ2-7, with 11 positions matching TRBD1. The CDR3 contains 16 residues. The V gene's germline CDR1 is SGDLS and CDR2 YYNGEE. Germline trimming cut 0 bases from V and 3 bases from J; bases unmatched to any gene: 5. DNA for the CDR3: TGTGCCAGCAGCGTAGGAGGACAGGGGGCACTCTACGAGCAGTACTTC. Translation gives CASSVGGQGALYEQYF.

This clonotype was observed a handful of times. The chain joins TRBV20-1 to TRBJ1-4; 7 bases are a match to TRBD1. The germline gives CDR1 DFQATT, CDR2 SNEGSKA (reference sequence). This CDR3 has 12 amino acids. The trim removed 6 bases at V and 8 bases at J, leaving 6 bases unmatched. CDR3 nucleotide sequence: TGCAGTGCGCGGACAGGTCCAGAAAAACTGTTTTTT. Residues: CSARTGPEKLFF.

The chain links TRBV5-1 to TRBJ2-3, with 10 bases lining up with TRBD1. The CDR3 is 15 amino acids. CDR1 is SGHRS, CDR2 YFSETQ, per germline. J lost 6 bases, V lost 0 bases, and 4 bases had no gene match. The CDR3 DNA follows: TGCGCCAGCAGCTTGGAGACAGGGGGCGTCGATACGCAGTATTTT. This translates into CASSLETGGVDTQYF.

A few counts support this clonotype. The genes are TRBV4-1 and TRBJ2-4; 9 nucleotides line up with TRBD1. Near its end, the DNA agrees better with TRBJ2-5, so the J call may be wrong. The CDR3 runs 16 residues. Germline CDR1 MGHRA, CDR2 YSYEKL. CDR3 residues: CASSPIPGQGVQTQYF. The CDR3 DNA is TGCGCCAGCAGCCCCATCCCGGGACAGGGTGTGCAGACCCAGTACTTC.